Listed below are T cell receptor beta chains from one sample, sequenced in a study of T cell changes during pregnancy in multiple sclerosis. Profiled with immunoSEQ multiplex PCR; TCRdb holds only in-frame clones, not every one. The data show tens of thousands of clones, 91% seen once. The source material was peripheral blood, sampled in the third trimester of pregnancy. These receptors were collected from a female donor in good health, enrolled as a control in a pregnancy study. Both conserved end residues are part of each CDR3. D genes are given only for firm matches. Expanded clones get a size class; other rows say once, few or many, or leave the size out.

clone_size	j_call	d_call	v_call	cdr3_nt	cdr3_aa
.	TRBJ1-2	.	TRBV19	TGTGCCAGTAGTATAATCGGGGAAATCCCCTATGGCTACACCTTC	CASSIIGEIPYGYTF
.	TRBJ2-3	TRBD2	TRBV7-2	TGTGCCAGCAGCTTGGAGTACCTAGCGGGGCCCCCAGATACGCAGTATTTT	CASSLEYLAGPPDTQYF
many	TRBJ1-1	.	TRBV5-1	TGCGCCAGCAGCAAAAGGACAGACATGAACACTGAAGCTTTCTTT	CASSKRTDMNTEAFF
.	TRBJ2-2	.	TRBV5-1	TGCGCCAGCAGCCAGGGACTTCACACCGGGGAGCTGTTTTTT	CASSQGLHTGELFF
.	TRBJ1-2	.	TRBV29-1	TGCAGCGTTGTCGTGTCGGGGTCGGACTACACCTTC	CSVVVSGSDYTF
.	TRBJ2-3	TRBD2	TRBV19	TGTGCCAGTAGCCCACCCCGGGGGGGTACAGATACGCAGTATTTT	CASSPPRGGTDTQYF
.	TRBJ2-3	TRBD2	TRBV2	TGTGCCAGCAGTGAAGCGGGGTTAAGGTCTAGCGGGGTCACAGATACGCAGTATTTT	CASSEAGLRSSGVTDTQYF
.	TRBJ1-2	.	TRBV5-1	TGCGCCAGCAGCGAGAGAGGGAGATATAGCTATGGCTACACCTTC	CASSERGRYSYGYTF
.	TRBJ2-2	.	TRBV5-1	TGCGCCAGCAGCTTGGTAGGGAGCACCGGGGAGCTGTTTTTT	CASSLVGSTGELFF
.	TRBJ1-1	.	TRBV13	TGTGCCAGCAGCTCCCGCGGGGGGAACATGAACACTGAAGCTTTCTTT	CASSSRGGNMNTEAFF
.	TRBJ2-1	TRBD2	TRBV5-1	TGCGCCAGCAGCTTGGCCATGGCTAGCGGAGACTCCTACAATGAGCAGTTCTTC	CASSLAMASGDSYNEQFF
.	TRBJ2-2	.	TRBV7-7	TGTGCCAGCAGCCCGAACAGGGGGGGCACCGGGGAGCTGTTTTTT	CASSPNRGGTGELFF
once	TRBJ1-1	.	TRBV2	TGTGCCAGAGTCGGGACACTGAACACTGAAGCTTTCTTT	CARVGTLNTEAFF
.	TRBJ2-7	.	TRBV11-2	TGTGCCAGCAGTCTAATCCCAGGGTCCGGTTACGAGCAGTACTTC	CASSLIPGSGYEQYF
few	TRBJ1-1	.	TRBV7-9	TGTGCCAGCAGCTTAGCGAGGAACACTGAAGCTTTCTTT	CASSLARNTEAFF
.	TRBJ2-1	TRBD2	TRBV4-3	TGCGCCAGCAGCCAACCCGGGGGGGGGCCGTCTTCTTACAATGAGCAGTTCTTC	CASSQPGGGPSSYNEQFF
.	TRBJ1-2	.	TRBV27	TGTGCCAGCAGTGCTTGGCGGGCGCCGTCCTATGGCTACACCTTC	CASSAWRAPSYGYTF
.	TRBJ1-2	TRBD1	TRBV7-2	TGTGCCAGGGGACAGCGCCACGGGGGCTACACCTTC	CARGQRHGGYTF
.	TRBJ1-2	.	TRBV19	TGTGCCAGTAGTATCGTCCCGACTGGGTTCTATGGCTACACCTTC	CASSIVPTGFYGYTF
.	TRBJ1-2	.	TRBV6-1	TGTGCCAGCAGTGCCACAGGGAACCCCTATGGCTACACCTTC	CASSATGNPYGYTF
.	TRBJ1-4	.	TRBV6-5	TGTGCCAGTCGGCGCAGGGGTGAAAAACTGTTTTTT	CASRRRGEKLFF
.	TRBJ2-1	TRBD2	TRBV7-9	TGTGCCAGCAGCCCACGACTAGCGGGAGCCAACAATGAGCAGTTCTTC	CASSPRLAGANNEQFF
few	TRBJ2-7	TRBD2	TRBV7-2	TGTGCCAGCAGCTTTGAGTCGGGACGGGGGGCCTACGAGCAGTACTTC	CASSFESGRGAYEQYF
.	TRBJ2-3	TRBD2	TRBV5-1	TGCGCCAGCAGCCGGGTAGCGGGGGGCACCGGAGATACGCAGTATTTT	CASSRVAGGTGDTQYF
.	TRBJ2-5	TRBD1	TRBV2	TGTGCCAGCGGGTTGGGGAGGACAGGGCGAAGGGAGACCCAGTACTTC	CASGLGRTGRRETQYF
.	TRBJ1-1	.	TRBV6-5	TGTGCCAGCAGTCTCCCCCGCGGGGCTCGGACTGAAGCTTTCTTT	CASSLPRGARTEAFF
.	TRBJ2-4	TRBD2	TRBV5-6	TGTGCCAGCAGCATCAGCGGGGGGGCCGACATTCAGTACTTC	CASSISGGADIQYF
.	TRBJ1-1	TRBD1	TRBV2	TGTGCCAGCAGCGCACAGGGGATTAAGAACACTGAAGCTTTCTTT	CASSAQGIKNTEAFF
.	TRBJ2-1	.	TRBV29-1	TGCAGCGTTACGGTAGCAGGGTGGAATGAGCAGTTCTTC	CSVTVAGWNEQFF
once	TRBJ1-2	TRBD1	TRBV15	TGTGCCACCAGCAGAGATCTAGGGACAGCTAACTATGGCTACACCTTC	CATSRDLGTANYGYTF
.	TRBJ2-5	TRBD2	TRBV2	TGTGCCAGCAGATGGGATGGGACTAGAGGAGGGGAGACCCAGTACTTC	CASRWDGTRGGETQYF
few	TRBJ2-7	TRBD2	TRBV4-1	TGCGCCAGCAGCCTAACTAGCGGGGGAGCCTACGAGCAGTACTTC	CASSLTSGGAYEQYF
.	TRBJ1-5	.	TRBV10-3	TGTGCCATCTCTGGGGGGTTTGTGGATCAGCCCCAGCATTTT	CAISGGFVDQPQHF
.	TRBJ2-7	TRBD1	TRBV6-1	TGTGCCAGCAGTGAAGATACAGGGGGGACGATATTCTCCTACGAGCAGTACTTC	CASSEDTGGTIFSYEQYF
once	TRBJ2-7	TRBD2	TRBV4-3	TGCGCCAGCAGCCAAGGTATTGGCGGGAGTGGGGGCTACGAGCAGTACTTC	CASSQGIGGSGGYEQYF
.	TRBJ2-1	.	TRBV19	TGTGCCAGTAGTATGGGCTTAGGAAGAGAGCAGTTCTTC	CASSMGLGREQFF
.	TRBJ2-7	TRBD1	TRBV7-4	TGTGCCAGCAGCTTAGACGGGACAGGTCTCTACGAGCAGTACTTC	CASSLDGTGLYEQYF
.	TRBJ2-1	TRBD1	TRBV19	TGTGCCAGTATCTCCGGACAGGGATCCTACAATGAGCAGTTCTTC	CASISGQGSYNEQFF
.	TRBJ1-2	TRBD1	TRBV10-2	TGCGCCAGCAGTGAGACGGGACAGACCTTCTATGGCTACACCTTC	CASSETGQTFYGYTF
.	TRBJ2-5	.	TRBV6-6	TGTGCCAGCAGTTACCCGGGAGTCGAGACCCAGTACTTC	CASSYPGVETQYF
.	TRBJ1-2	.	TRBV7-9	TGTGCCAGCAGCTTAGGCCAGAACTATGGCTACACCTTC	CASSLGQNYGYTF
few	TRBJ2-7	.	TRBV4-1	TGCGCCAGCAGCCACCACGGGGCCTACGAGCAGTACTTC	CASSHHGAYEQYF
.	TRBJ2-7	.	TRBV4-3	TGCGCCAGCAGCCAAGATCCCGCGAGCTCCTACGAGCAGTACTTC	CASSQDPASSYEQYF
.	TRBJ2-2	.	TRBV2	TGTGCCAGCAGGGCAGACTCCTCTGGTGCCGGGGAGCTGTTTTTT	CASRADSSGAGELFF
.	TRBJ2-7	TRBD2	TRBV7-2	TGTGCCAGCAGATCTAATATCGGACTAGCGGGAGAGTCCCACTACGAGCAGTACTTC	CASRSNIGLAGESHYEQYF
.	TRBJ1-6	TRBD1	TRBV18	TGTGCCAGCTCCGAATTCTCGGGACAGACAGATTCACCCCTCCACTTT	CASSEFSGQTDSPLHF
.	TRBJ2-5	.	TRBV29-1	TGCAGCGTTGAGGAAGGGACACTCCAAGAGACCCAGTACTTC	CSVEEGTLQETQYF
.	TRBJ2-7	TRBD2	TRBV2	TGTGCCAGCCGGGAGGGGAGCGGGGGGGCCGACGAGCAGTACTTC	CASREGSGGADEQYF
.	TRBJ1-2	.	TRBV28	TGTGCCAGCAGTCGCAGGAATAGCTATGGCTACACCTTC	CASSRRNSYGYTF
.	TRBJ1-1	.	TRBV18	TGTGCCAGCTCACCACGTTTTCAGGAGGGAGCTTTCTTT	CASSPRFQEGAFF
.	TRBJ2-1	.	TRBV11-2	TGTGCCAGCAGCTTAGATGGAGGGAGAGGATTGTATGAGCAGTTCTTC	CASSLDGGRGLYEQFF